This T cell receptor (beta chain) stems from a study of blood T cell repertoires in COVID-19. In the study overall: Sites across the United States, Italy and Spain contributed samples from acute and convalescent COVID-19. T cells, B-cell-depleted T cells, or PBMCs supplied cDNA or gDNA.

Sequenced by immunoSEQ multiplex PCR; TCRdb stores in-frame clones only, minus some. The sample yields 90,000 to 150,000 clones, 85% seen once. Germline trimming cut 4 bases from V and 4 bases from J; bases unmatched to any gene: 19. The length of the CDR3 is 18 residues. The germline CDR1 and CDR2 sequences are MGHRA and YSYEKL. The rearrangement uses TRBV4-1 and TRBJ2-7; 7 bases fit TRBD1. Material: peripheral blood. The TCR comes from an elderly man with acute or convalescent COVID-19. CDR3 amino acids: CASSPLPTGRRTTYEQYF. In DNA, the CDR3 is TGCGCCAGCAGCCCCCTACCGACAGGGCGCCGTACTACGTACGAGCAGTACTTC.